This T cell receptor beta chain was identified in a study of blood T cell repertoires in COVID-19. This CDR3 contains 13 residues. After removal of 4 bases from V and 4 bases from J, the junction contained 3 bases not matched to a gene. The V gene's germline CDR1 is SGHTS and CDR2 YDEGEE. This table comes from immunoSEQ multiplex PCR, and its TCRdb copy is limited to in-frame clones, with some not included. The sample lists 240,000 or so clones; about 86% were seen once. The clonotype was recovered from a woman aged 25 to 45 who had recovered from COVID-19. The sequenced sample consisted of peripheral blood. This rearrangement joins TRBV5-8 to TRBJ2-5, with 8 bases lining up with TRBD2. CDR3: CASSLSGGETQYF. CDR3 DNA: TGTGCCAGCAGCCTGAGCGGGGGAGAGACCCAGTACTTC.